This entry is about one T cell receptor (beta chain). Its matching antigen is unknown. Template switching with 5'RACE generated the TCR cDNA and added a universal primer site and UMIs. TCRdb ran MiXCR on the 5' RACE reads and lists one entry per CDR3 protein. In the table there are around 160,000 distinct CDR3 sequences, less than 9% of which are singletons. The CDR3 totals 13 residues. Germline V CDR1 and CDR2: DFQATT, SNEGSKA (reference sequence). V lost 5 bases and J lost 4, with 15 bases in between. The sample belongs to a study of T cells after yellow fever vaccination. Study overall: SMART-Seq v4 Ultra Low Input handled preparation of low-cell-number fractions.

Whole-study results and caveats: Subsequent to the booster, the majority of primary-vaccination clones reappeared (around 96% CD4, around 85% CD8).

The source of this sequence is a man between 18 and 29 years old who received the YFV17D yellow fever vaccine. The V gene is TRBV20-1, the J gene TRBJ2-7; no firm D call. Sequencing was performed on CD4+ T cells sorted from PBMCs, taken about 5 days after the first yellow fever vaccination. The CDR3 loop is CSAVFPTHYEQYV. CDR3 DNA: TGCAGTGCTGTTTTTCCTACGCATTACGAGCAGTACGTC.